This TCR beta chain was captured in a study of blood T cell repertoires in COVID-19. Looking at the study overall: Spain, Italy and the United States supplied samples that represented acute and convalescent COVID-19. PBMCs, B-cell-depleted T cells, or T cells provided the cDNA or gDNA that made up the material.

Per the authors' pipeline: Estimates of nucleated cell counts were drawn from the amplification of reference gene primers. The method was immunoSEQ multiplex PCR; TCRdb's version includes in-frame clones alone and lacks a portion of them. V and J calls and clone size are copied from that table; D and trimming were computed from the DNA. The table has more than 150,000 clones, roughly 79% seen once. Followed over time, Seattle patients had been enrolled while infection was active. Germline V gene sequence: CDR1 SEHNR, CDR2 FQNEAQ (reference sequence). V shed 5 bases, J shed 8 bases, and the junction held 6 bases outside the gene matches. The CDR3 runs to 14 residues.

The sample taken for sequencing was peripheral blood. This receptor was taken from an elderly woman with COVID-19, enrolled during active disease. The chain joins TRBV7-9 to TRBJ1-4; 9 bases fit TRBD1. The CDR3 DNA follows: TGTGCCAGCAGCCGGACAGGGGTGAAGGAAAAACTGTTTTTT. The encoded protein is CASSRTGVKEKLFF.